A selection of T cell receptor beta chains follows, all from one sample in a study of blood T cell repertoires in COVID-19. The method was immunoSEQ multiplex PCR; TCRdb's version includes in-frame clones alone and lacks a portion of them. The sample has around 260,000 clones; roughly 88% are singletons. The sample taken for sequencing was peripheral blood. The receptor set was obtained from a human donor with COVID-19, enrolled during active disease. The donor label of this sample is uncertain. Both conserved end residues are part of each CDR3. A D gene is named only where the DNA matches it firmly. Only some rows state a clone size, as once, few, many or a class for expanded clones.

TRBJ1-2 | TRBD1 | . | TRBV4-1 | TGCGCCAGCAGCCAAGTCGTGGACAGGCGCTATGGCTACACCTTC | CASSQVVDRRYGYTF
TRBJ1-5 | . | . | TRBV29-1 | TGCAGCGTGGGGGGTAGTGAGCCCCAGCATTTT | CSVGGSEPQHF
TRBJ2-1 | TRBD2 | . | TRBV19 | TGTGCCAGTAGGGCTAGCGGGCCCTCGTACAATGAGCAGTTCTTC | CASRASGPSYNEQFF
TRBJ1-1 | . | many | TRBV19 | TGTGCCAGTAGCTCAATACAGGGTGACTACACTGAAGCTTTCTTT | CASSSIQGDYTEAFF
TRBJ2-7 | TRBD2 | few | TRBV30 | TGTGCCTGGAGGCCCAGGACTAGCGGATCCTACGAGCAGTACTTC | CAWRPRTSGSYEQYF
TRBJ2-7 | TRBD1 | . | TRBV5-4 | TGTGCCAGCAGCCCTGAAATAACGGGACAGGTGTACTTC | CASSPEITGQVYF
TRBJ1-6 | . | . | TRBV28 | TGTGCCAGCAGTCCAATACAGGGCTTTGGGGGTTCACCCCTCCACTTT | CASSPIQGFGGSPLHF
TRBJ2-2 | . | . | TRBV6-2/TRBV6-3 | TGTGCCAGCAGTGTAGCGGGACAGGGCCTTACCGGGGAGCTGTTTTTT | CASSVAGQGLTGELFF
TRBJ1-2 | . | . | TRBV2 | TGTGCCAGCACCGACAGCTATGGCTACACCTTC | CASTDSYGYTF
TRBJ2-1 | TRBD2 | once | TRBV19 | TGTGCCAGTAGTCCCTCTAGCGGGGTCTACAATGAGCAGTTCTTC | CASSPSSGVYNEQFF
TRBJ1-1 | TRBD1 | . | TRBV27 | TGTGCCAGCAGTTTTTTACCGGGACAGGGAGGCACTGAAGCTTTCTTT | CASSFLPGQGGTEAFF
TRBJ2-1 | TRBD2 | . | TRBV3-1/TRBV3-2 | TGTGCCAGCAGCCAATCCGGGACTAGGCTCTACAATGAGCAGTTCTTC | CASSQSGTRLYNEQFF
TRBJ1-4 | . | few | TRBV7-2 | TGTGCCAGCAGCTTAAGGAGGGGAAGACAAGAGGAAAAACTGTTTTTT | CASSLRRGRQEEKLFF